This TCR beta chain was retrieved from a study of blood T cell repertoires in COVID-19 (dated by TCRdb to the early 2020s). Broadly, across the study: Samples from collaborators originated in the United States, Italy and Spain and spanned both the acute and convalescent phases of COVID-19. The samples were drawn from the first 160 participants of the ongoing ImmuneRACE study and from over 950 subjects provided by 6 global collaborators. The repertoires were made available in a free public database intended to serve as a resource for research on the immune response to SARS-CoV-2. HLA class I and class II types, where available, came from metadata supplied by the sample provider rather than from assay-based typing. The prospective study material was composed of cDNA or gDNA derived from T cells, B-cell-depleted T cells, or PBMCs. Subjects who had been exposed to COVID-19, were actively infected with it, or had recovered from it provided the deeply sampled blood TCRbeta repertoires that made up the dataset. A de-identified subject ID, COVID-19 status, age in years and sex were almost always included in the sample metadata. The paper's findings and limits, for the study overall: Clinical and demographic metadata were provided uncurated, with the amount varying by source and participant.

On this clone itself: Its recognized antigen is unknown. The input lacks base qualities; no much larger clone sits a single base away.

The immunoSEQ Assay, a bias-controlled multiplex PCR, was used to amplify TCRbeta CDR3 regions from genomic DNA. On the study's bioinformatics: The number of nucleated cells in each sample was estimated by amplification of reference gene primers within the assay. Sequence reads were collapsed and filtered to measure the absolute abundance of every unique TCRbeta CDR3 rearrangement. For each sample, productive Simpson clonality was calculated as the square root of Simpson's diversity index across productive rearrangements. In TCRdb, the immuneACCESS table is reduced to in-frame sequences with V and J assigned. These tables do not hold every clone; where another copy was compared, an unresolved V gene accounts for under half, and the others remain unexplained. That table is the source of V, J and clone size, and D and trimming were worked out from the DNA. A total of some 78,000 clones appear in this sample, more than 70% of them only once. The ten largest clones represent approximately 5.8% of the sample.

The germline V end is reduced by 7 bases and the J end by 2 bases; junction bases left unmatched: 7. CDR1 LNHDA and CDR2 SQIVND were looked up in the germline V gene (reference sequence). The CDR3 sequence holds 14 residues, the cysteine and phenylalanine included. Of all the DNA, just the CDR3 is kept, 42 bases in frame from base 1. The collaborating institutions used their own protocols to collect whole blood in K2EDTA tubes. For TCRbeta analysis, collaborator samples were shipped as frozen whole blood, as isolated PBMCs, or as DNA extracted from either sample type. The clonotype originates from a man aged 60 to 69 with active or convalescent COVID-19. The specimen sequenced was peripheral blood. The rearranged chain carries TRBV19 and TRBJ1-1; TRBD1 matches 7 bases in the middle. The CDR3 region: CASISGTANTEAFF. The nucleotides are TGTGCCAGTATCTCCGGGACAGCAAACACTGAAGCTTTCTTT.